One sample yielded the 32 T cell receptor beta chains listed below, sequenced in a study of beta chain features in type 1 diabetes. Study outcomes and limitations: All four CD4+ subsets of Type 1 diabetes patients contained TCRB CDR3s that were moderately but significantly shorter.

Their antigens are not known. TCRB transcripts that were expressed got sequenced, as all of the isolated RNA had been reverse transcribed. Method: immunoSEQ multiplex PCR; TCRdb's copy keeps in-frame clones and lacks some. This repertoire shows hundreds of thousands of clones, 9.3% found once; its top ten account for around 1%. The sequencing sample was made of central memory CD4+ T cells from blood. These receptors were collected from a man aged 25 to 45 with type 1 diabetes.

There are a few counts of this clone. The rearrangement uses TRBV9 and TRBJ1-2; 8 nucleotides agree with TRBD1. With 0 bases clipped from V and 4 bases from J, the junction kept 8 bases outside the gene matches. The CDR3 spans 16 residues. CDR1 SGDLS and CDR2 YYNGEE come from the germline V gene. The CDR3 spells CASSVGYRGESYGYTF. In DNA form, the CDR3 reads TGTGCCAGCAGCGTAGGGTACAGGGGGGAGAGCTATGGCTACACCTTC.

This clone came up a few times. V is TRBV7-2 and J is TRBJ2-7, with 10 nucleotides matching TRBD1. With V trimmed by 7 bases and J by 3 bases, 6 bases remained unmatched. Germline CDR1 reads SGHTA; CDR2 reads FQGNSA. The CDR3 runs to 14 residues. For the CDR3, the DNA is TGTGCCAGCACCAGGACAGGGGGGTTCTACGAGCAGTACTTC. It yields the protein CASTRTGGFYEQYF.

The chain has TRBV7-9 and TRBJ2-7, with D hard to call. The V end lost 9 bases, the J end lost 0 bases, and 15 bases lay between the germline ends. The CDR3 has 14 residues. CDR1 SEHNR and CDR2 FQNEAQ come from the germline V gene (reference sequence). CDR3 DNA sequence: TGTGCCAGGGTTTTGCGGCAGCTCTCCTACGAGCAGTACTTC. As protein: CARVLRQLSYEQYF.

This clone has ten or more counts. The CDR3 loop is CASSPWTGANTGELFF. The CDR3 DNA reads as TGCGCCAGCAGCCCCTGGACAGGGGCGAACACCGGGGAGCTGTTTTTT. The chain joins TRBV5-1 to TRBJ2-2; TRBD1 aligns across 9 bases. The CDR3 loop spans 16 amino acids. The germline gives CDR1 SGHRS, CDR2 YFSETQ. The V and J ends lost 4 bases and 0 bases, in that order; junction bases with no gene match: 4.

This clone was seen more than once but under ten times. As DNA, the CDR3 is TGTGCCAGCAGCCCCCGTGAAGTCTATGGCTACACCTTC. The encoded protein is CASSPREVYGYTF. The chain is built from TRBV7-9 and TRBJ1-2; D not resolved. There are 13 residues in the CDR3. CDR1 is SEHNR and CDR2 is FQNEAQ in the germline V gene (reference sequence). Deletions cut 5 bases from V and 4 bases from J, with 11 bases between.

This clone has more than one count but fewer than ten. This chain connects TRBV9 to TRBJ2-5; D ambiguous. Trimming left V 4 bases short and J 3 bases short, with 7 bases between. Germline loops: CDR1 SGDLS, CDR2 YYNGEE. The length of the CDR3 is 12 residues. The CDR3 loop is CASSPHEETQYF. DNA of the CDR3: TGTGCCAGCAGCCCCCATGAAGAGACCCAGTACTTC.

This clone was recorded a few times. The same CDR3 also results from other DNA sequences found in this sample. J is TRBJ2-7 and V is TRBV28, with D perhaps matching TRBD1 (5 bases). Germline CDR1 reads MDHEN; CDR2 reads SYDVKM. V lost 6 bases and J lost 0, with 6 bases in between. This CDR3 contains 12 residues. CDR3 DNA sequence: TGTGCCAGCAGCCAGGGCTCCTACGAGCAGTACTTC. It yields the protein CASSQGSYEQYF. The full variable domain, rest sourced from reference TRBV28 and TRBJ2-7, is DVKVTQSSRYLVKRTGEKVFLECVQDMDHENMFWYRQDPGLGLRLIYFSYDVKMKEKGDIPEGYSVSREKKERFSLILESASTNQTSMYLCASSQGSYEQYFGPGTRLTVT.

In this sample, this clone turned up a few times. The J gene is TRBJ2-2, the V gene TRBV6-1; 7 bases are shared with TRBD1. The CDR3 contains 15 residues. Germline V gene data show CDR1 as MNHNS and CDR2 as SASEGT. Losses at the gene ends were 2 bases for V and 1 base for J; bases not matched to a gene: 1. The CDR3 loop is CASSERQGNTGELFF. CDR3 DNA sequence: TGTGCCAGCAGTGAAAGACAGGGGAACACCGGGGAGCTGTTTTTT.

This clone was recorded a few times. V usage is TRBV19 and J usage is TRBJ1-6; 8 bases agree with TRBD1. This CDR3 is built from 13 residues. The V gene end was trimmed by 6 bases and the J gene end by 11 bases; junction bases not matched to a gene: 6. The germline V gene encodes CDR1 LNHDA and CDR2 SQIVND (reference sequence). Here the CDR3 reads CASRDREITPLHF. DNA of the CDR3: TGTGCCAGTAGGGACAGGGAAATAACACCCCTCCACTTT. The full variable domain, in which reference TRBV19 and TRBJ1-6 provide the parts outside the CDR3, is DGGITQSPKYLFRKEGQNVTLSCEQNLNHDAMYWYRQDPGQGLRLIYYSQIVNDFQKGDIAEGYSVSREKKESFPLTVTSAQKNPTAFYLCASRDREITPLHFGNGTRLTVT.

This clone was recorded a few times. V is TRBV7-9 and J is TRBJ1-4; D not resolved. Germline V gene data show CDR1 as SEHNR and CDR2 as FQNEAQ (reference sequence). The CDR3 runs 14 residues. Trimming shortened V by 5 bases and J by 4 bases, and 11 bases separated the two germline ends. The CDR3 reads CASSPQYFNEKLFF. The CDR3 DNA follows: TGTGCCAGCAGCCCCCAGTATTTTAATGAAAAACTGTTTTTT. The variable domain in full, completed from reference TRBV7-9 and TRBJ1-4, reads DTGVSQNPRHKITKRGQNVTFRCDPISEHNRLYWYRQTLGQGPEFLTYFQNEAQLEKSRLLSDRFSAERPKGSFSTLEIQRTEQGDSAMYLCASSPQYFNEKLFFGSGTQLSVL.

V usage is TRBV7-2 and J usage is TRBJ2-3; D possibly corresponds to TRBD1 (6 bases). The V gene's germline CDR1 is SGHTA and CDR2 FQGNSA. Deletions cut 5 bases from V and 3 bases from J, with 15 bases between. This CDR3 region has 15 residues. The CDR3 loop reads CASSHRDITTDTQYF. The CDR3 coding sequence is TGTGCCAGCAGCCACCGGGACATCACGACAGATACGCAGTATTTT.

The chain combines TRBV7-2 with TRBJ1-6, with 7 bases identical to TRBD1. Germline V gene sequence: CDR1 SGHTA, CDR2 FQGNSA. This CDR3 is 14 amino acids long. V lost 5 bases to trimming and J lost 11 bases; unmatched junction nucleotides: 9. The CDR3 protein is CASSQQGSGAPLHF. CDR3 nucleotides: TGTGCCAGCAGCCAACAGGGGTCGGGGGCACCCCTCCACTTT.

The rearrangement uses TRBV7-2 and TRBJ2-7; D gene unclear. The V end lost 5 bases, the J end lost 1 base, and 15 bases lay between the germline ends. Germline V CDR1 and CDR2: SGHTA, FQGNSA. This CDR3 is 15 amino acids long. CDR3 in amino acids: CASSPVHSRSYEQYF. The CDR3 nucleotides read TGTGCCAGCAGCCCAGTTCACAGTAGATCCTACGAGCAGTACTTC. The full variable domain, with the rest looked up from reference TRBV7-2 and TRBJ2-7, is GAGVSQSPSNKVTEKGKDVELRCDPISGHTALYWYRQSLGQGLEFLIYFQGNSAPDKSGLPSDRFSAERTGGSVSTLTIQRTQQEDSAVYLCASSPVHSRSYEQYFGPGTRLTVT.

The J gene is TRBJ1-4, the V gene TRBV29-1; D ambiguous. Trimming removed 6 bases from V and 8 bases from J, with 10 bases in between. CDR1 is SQVTM and CDR2 is ANQGSEA in the germline V gene. The length of the CDR3 is 11 residues. The CDR3 is CSVQSREKLFF. The CDR3 nucleotides read TGCAGCGTCCAGAGTAGGGAAAAACTGTTTTTT.

This chain links TRBV6-5 with TRBJ2-1; 12 bases fit TRBD1. This CDR3 comprises 16 residues. Germline loops: CDR1 MNHEY, CDR2 SVGAGI. The V gene end was trimmed by 0 bases and the J gene end by 10 bases; junction bases not matched to a gene: 7. The chain's CDR3 is CASSYSAGTGGVEQFF. In DNA form, the CDR3 reads TGTGCCAGCAGTTACTCCGCCGGGACAGGGGGCGTAGAGCAGTTCTTC.

This clone has just a few counts. The chain uses TRBV7-2 and TRBJ2-4; D gene uncertain. The CDR3 has 16 amino acids. Germline V lookup: CDR1 SGHTA, CDR2 FQGNSA. Between the trimmed V and J ends, which lost 6 bases and 9 bases, there was a span of 24 bases. The CDR3 DNA reads TGTGCCAGCAGTAGGTCCCAAGTCGGTCTCAGTAGCATTCAGTACTTC. Protein product: CASSRSQVGLSSIQYF.

Here the CDR3 DNA reads TGTGCCAGCAGCGCCGAATACCCGGGACTAGTTACCTACAATGAGCAGTTCTTC. Its protein is CASSAEYPGLVTYNEQFF. The chain uses TRBV9 and TRBJ2-1, with 8 bases fitting TRBD2. The CDR3 is 18 amino acids. The germline V gene encodes CDR1 SGDLS and CDR2 YYNGEE. V shed 3 bases and J 2 bases; nucleotides not matched to a gene: 13.

This clone was counted only a few times. The rearrangement links TRBV11-3 to TRBJ2-2; maybe TRBD1 (6 bases). CDR3 length: 15 amino acids. V lost 5 bases and J lost 3, with 13 bases in between. Per germline, CDR1 SGHNT and CDR2 YENEEA. The CDR3 DNA reads as TGTGCCAGCAGCCCCGGGACATCTCACACCGGGGAGCTGTTTTTT. This codes for CASSPGTSHTGELFF. Full variable domain (remainder filled in from reference TRBV11-3 and TRBJ2-2): EAGVVQSPRYKIIEKKQPVAFWCNPISGHNTLYWYLQNLGQGPELLIRYENEEAVDDSQLPKDRFSAERLKGVDSTLKIQPAELGDSAVYLCASSPGTSHTGELFFGEGSRLTVL.

The chain carries TRBV27 and TRBJ2-7; D remains unclear. The V gene lost 3 bases and the J gene lost 4 bases, with 16 bases spanning the gap. Germline-derived CDR1 and CDR2 are MNHEY and SMNVEV (reference sequence). There are 15 residues in the CDR3. The chain's CDR3 is CASSFNGITKYEQYF. The CDR3 bases are TGTGCCAGCAGTTTTAACGGAATTACTAAGTACGAGCAGTACTTC.

This chain links TRBV4-1 with TRBJ1-1; D perhaps matches TRBD1 (6 bases). CDR3 size: 16 residues. Looked up from germline, CDR1 is MGHRA and CDR2 is YSYEKL. V lost 0 bases to trimming and J lost 5 bases, with 16 bases between them. CDR3 DNA: TGCGCCAGCAGCCAAGAATACAGGGTCTTGGGGACTGAAGCTTTCTTT. Encoded protein: CASSQEYRVLGTEAFF.

This clone was picked up a small number of times. The genes are TRBV2 and TRBJ2-1; no clear D gene. CDR3 length: 11 residues. V lost 8 bases and J lost 9, with 11 bases in between. The germline CDR1 and CDR2 sequences are SNHLY and FYNNEI. CDR3 DNA sequence: TGTGCCAGCCACATCACTGGTGAGCAGTTCTTC. Protein product: CASHITGEQFF.

The chain employs TRBV9 and TRBJ1-6; D is perhaps TRBD1 (6 bases). CDR1 and CDR2 from the germline V gene are SGDLS and YYNGEE. V gave up 4 bases and J gave up 6 bases, with 11 bases separating them. The CDR3 spans 14 residues. CDR3 loop: CASSPRTVNSPLHF. Here the CDR3 DNA reads TGTGCCAGCAGCCCCAGGACAGTTAATTCACCCCTCCACTTT.

This clone was observed a few times. V is TRBV4-3 and J is TRBJ2-3, with a tentative D call TRBD1 (5 bases). In germline, CDR1 is LGHNA, CDR2 YSLEER. The germline V and J ends were trimmed by 2 bases and 3 bases, with 9 bases remaining between them. The CDR3 loop spans 14 amino acids. DNA for the CDR3: TGCGCCAGCAGCCAACGGCCAGGGACAGATACGCAGTATTTT. This gives the protein CASSQRPGTDTQYF.

The chain couples TRBV7-7 to TRBJ2-5, with D possibly matching TRBD2 (5 bases). CDR1 and CDR2 from the germline V gene are SSHAT and FNYEAQ (reference sequence). This CDR3 spans 14 amino acids. Trimming removed 5 bases from V and 1 base from J, with 11 bases in between. CDR3 sequence reads: CASSQWGVQETQYF. The CDR3, as DNA: TGTGCCAGCAGCCAATGGGGAGTCCAAGAGACCCAGTACTTC.

This clone was seen repeatedly, ten times or more. CDR3 protein: CASLGGVGNTEAFF. In DNA, the CDR3 is TGTGCCAGCCTTGGAGGGGTCGGGAACACTGAAGCTTTCTTT. V and J are TRBV7-9 and TRBJ1-1; tentatively, D is TRBD1 (5 bases). Trimming shortened V by 8 bases and J by 1 base, and 14 bases separated the two germline ends. This CDR3 is built from 14 residues. Germline V gene sequence: CDR1 SEHNR, CDR2 FQNEAQ (reference sequence).

This clone has only a few counts. The chain combines TRBV7-2 with TRBJ1-1; the D gene is possibly TRBD1 (6 bases). The ends were cut back, 3 bases at V and 2 bases at J, with 13 bases in the middle. CDR1 is SGHTA, CDR2 FQGNSA, per germline. The CDR3 runs to 15 residues. CDR3 region: CASSLRQVGNTEAFF. The CDR3 DNA reads TGTGCCAGCAGCTTGCGACAGGTTGGCAACACTGAAGCTTTCTTT.

This clone showed up just a few times. The chain is built from TRBV28 and TRBJ1-3; no clear D gene. Germline loops: CDR1 MDHEN, CDR2 SYDVKM. The CDR3 runs 14 residues. The V end lost 4 bases, the J end lost 0 bases, and 7 bases lay between the germline ends. The DNA for the CDR3 is TGTGCCAGCAGTTCAACAGCCTCTGGAAACACCATATATTTT. Encoded protein: CASSSTASGNTIYF.

This clone came up a few times. CDR3 nucleotide sequence: TGTGCCAGCAGTTTAGATGGGACAGCTGTACAAGAGACCCAGTACTTC. Protein product: CASSLDGTAVQETQYF. The chain combines TRBV28 with TRBJ2-5, with 7 bases matching TRBD1. CDR1 and CDR2 from the germline V gene are MDHEN and SYDVKM. The CDR3 has 16 amino acids. With V trimmed by 2 bases and J by 2 bases, 8 bases remained unmatched.

This clone was detected many times. The V call is TRBV6-6, the J call TRBJ2-1, with no clear D. This CDR3 is built from 11 residues. V was pared by 3 bases and J by 8 bases, with 5 bases between. Germline loops: CDR1 MNHNY, CDR2 SVGAGI (reference sequence). The CDR3 coding sequence is TGTGCCAGCAGTTATGCGTATGAGCAGTTCTTC. Its protein product is CASSYAYEQFF.

The chain carries TRBV6-5 and TRBJ1-5, with no clear D. Germline V gives CDR1 MNHEY, CDR2 SVGAGI. Trimming removed 7 bases at V and 7 bases at J, with 14 bases between. There are 13 residues in the CDR3. The CDR3 here is CASMGGNRQPQHF. CDR3 nucleotides: TGTGCCAGCATGGGAGGGAATCGGCAGCCCCAGCATTTT.

This clone has only a few counts. The J gene is TRBJ2-2, the V gene TRBV6-5; tentatively, D is TRBD1 or TRBD2 (5 bases each). The V gene's germline CDR1 is MNHEY and CDR2 SVGAGI. This CDR3 is built from 13 residues. The V gene lost 1 base and the J gene lost 6 bases, with 6 bases spanning the gap. The chain's CDR3 is CASSYWGPGELFF. The CDR3 nucleotides are TGTGCCAGCAGTTACTGGGGACCCGGGGAGCTGTTTTTT.

In its sample, this clone was seen a few times. The genes are TRBV7-7 and TRBJ2-5; possibly TRBD2 for D (5 bases). The ends were cut back, 1 base at V and 4 bases at J, with 10 bases in the middle. Germline-derived CDR1 and CDR2 are SSHAT and FNYEAQ (reference sequence). This CDR3 spans 14 amino acids. CDR3 loop: CASSLGIAGETQYF. The CDR3 DNA follows: TGTGCCAGCAGCTTAGGGATTGCGGGAGAGACCCAGTACTTC.